This record looks at one T cell receptor beta chain sequence and its context. Its antigen remains unidentified. Losses at the gene ends were 10 bases for V and 4 bases for J; bases not matched to a gene: 13. Germline V gives CDR1 ENHRY, CDR2 SYGVKD. The CDR3 is 15 amino acids. This entry comes from a study of graft-versus-host responses after intestinal transplantation. This table comes from immunoSEQ multiplex PCR, and its TCRdb copy is limited to in-frame clones, with some not included. The sample carries around 100,000 clones, approximately 94% recorded once. The chain has TRBV10-3 and TRBJ1-2, with TRBD1 identical over 9 bases. The sequence was obtained from a human donor who received an intestinal transplant. Specimen: unstimulated CD8+ T cells sorted from spleen or lymph node cells, collected before intestinal transplant. This CDR3 reads CATAGQGDGGYGYTF. The CDR3 nucleotides read TGTGCCACCGCGGGACAGGGCGACGGTGGCTATGGCTACACCTTC.